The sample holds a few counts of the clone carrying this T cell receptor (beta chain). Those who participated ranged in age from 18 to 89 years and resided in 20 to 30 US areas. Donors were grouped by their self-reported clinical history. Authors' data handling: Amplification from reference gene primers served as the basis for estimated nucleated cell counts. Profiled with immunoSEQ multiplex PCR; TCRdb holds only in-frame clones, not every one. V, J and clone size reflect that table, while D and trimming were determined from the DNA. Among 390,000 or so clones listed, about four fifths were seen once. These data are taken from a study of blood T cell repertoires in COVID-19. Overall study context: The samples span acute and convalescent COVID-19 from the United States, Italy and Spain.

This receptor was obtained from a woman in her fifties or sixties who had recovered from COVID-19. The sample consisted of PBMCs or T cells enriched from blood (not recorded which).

The CDR3, as DNA: TGTGCCAGCATCCTAGCGGGCAGGGGGGAAACTGAAGCTTTCTTT. Its protein product is CASILAGRGETEAFF. The J gene is TRBJ1-1, the V gene TRBV7-9, with 7 nucleotides matching TRBD1. Germline trimming cut 7 bases from V and 5 bases from J; bases unmatched to any gene: 13. Germline CDR1 and CDR2: SEHNR and FQNEAQ (reference sequence). CDR3 length equals 15 residues.